This is a list of T cell receptor beta chains from one sample in a study of cytomegalovirus exposure and HLA in healthy donors. Assay: immunoSEQ multiplex PCR; the TCRdb copy retains only in-frame clones and omits some. The sample records approximately 150,000 clones, 65% to 70% being singletons. The sample consisted of PBMCs. All receptors come from a man under 40 in good health and CMV-seropositive. Both conserved end residues are trimmed from each CDR3.

cdr3_aa j_call v_call
ASSLLAGPSSYNEQF TRBJ2-1 TRBV27
ASSTDNEQF TRBJ2-1 TRBV5-6
ASSLGLAGVETQY TRBJ2-5 TRBV5-1
ASSRSSSNQPQH TRBJ1-5 TRBV7-9
SVALNEKLF TRBJ1-4 TRBV29-1
ASSDSATDTQY TRBJ2-3 TRBV6-4
ASSIEAGQETQY TRBJ2-5 TRBV19
ASSKYEGAPYNEQF TRBJ2-1 TRBV7-8
ASSLGSGLATQY TRBJ2-5 TRBV5-1
AWRTGAYEQY TRBJ2-7 TRBV30
ASSFGGANNWTQY TRBJ2-3 TRBV13
ASGLAPLTEAF TRBJ1-1 TRBV12-5
ASSEVDSKYGYT TRBJ1-2 TRBV2
ASSQPGTGLNQPQH TRBJ1-5 TRBV23-1
ASSLVLAGHTGELF TRBJ2-2 TRBV7-7
ASSIDQLRTDRDREKLF TRBJ1-4 TRBV19
ASSSLRTGSEQY TRBJ2-7 TRBV27
ASSGGDASYNEQF TRBJ2-1 TRBV13
ASSQIGQGGNQPQH TRBJ1-5 TRBV4-1
AIGLEQQY TRBJ2-7 TRBV10-3
ASSFGGVPWETQY TRBJ2-5 TRBV5-6
ASSSRDRNTEAF TRBJ1-1 TRBV7-6
ASSQGRGTGYGYT TRBJ1-2 TRBV4-2
ASSFEGLAGEELF TRBJ2-2 TRBV7-2
ASSPRDLFEAF TRBJ1-1 TRBV11-2
ASSWGLAGTGELF TRBJ2-2 TRBV5-1
ASSVASSGSGPYEQY TRBJ2-7 TRBV9